The entry that follows covers one T cell receptor (beta chain) sequence. The data were produced by immunoSEQ multiplex PCR, yet TCRdb's version contains in-frame clones alone and is incomplete. The repertoire holds 390,000 or so clones, with roughly nine tenths as singletons. Germline CDR1 SEHNR, CDR2 FQNEAQ (reference sequence). Trimming took 4 bases from V and 3 from J, leaving 13 bases between them. This CDR3 contains 14 residues. The data were obtained in a study of blood T cell repertoires in COVID-19. This TCR was sampled from a man aged 18 to 30 who had recovered from COVID-19. Material: PBMCs or T cells enriched from blood (not recorded which). V gene TRBV7-9 combines with J gene TRBJ2-7, with D possibly matching TRBD2 (6 bases). The CDR3 nucleotides read TGTGCCAGCAGCTCCAGTCAGGGAGGCTACGAGCAGTACTTC. It is translated as CASSSSQGGYEQYF.